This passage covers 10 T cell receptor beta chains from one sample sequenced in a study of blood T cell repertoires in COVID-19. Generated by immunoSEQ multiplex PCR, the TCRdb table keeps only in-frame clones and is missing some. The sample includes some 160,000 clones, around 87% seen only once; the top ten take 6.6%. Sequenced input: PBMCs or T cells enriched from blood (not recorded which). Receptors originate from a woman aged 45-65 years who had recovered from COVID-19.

The CDR3 nucleotides are TGTGCCAGCAGTAAGGACAGAAAAGCTTTCTTT. It encodes CASSKDRKAFF. J is TRBJ1-1 and V is TRBV12-3 or TRBV12-4; a possible D gene is TRBD1 (6 bases). CDR3 size: 11 residues. Trimming left V 5 bases short and J 9 bases short, with 10 bases between.

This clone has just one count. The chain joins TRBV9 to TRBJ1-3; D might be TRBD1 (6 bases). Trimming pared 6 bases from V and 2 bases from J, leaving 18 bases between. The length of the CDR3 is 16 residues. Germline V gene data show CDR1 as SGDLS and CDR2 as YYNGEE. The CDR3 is CASTAQGQLPGNTIYF. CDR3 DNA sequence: TGTGCCAGCACCGCTCAAGGACAGCTCCCTGGAAACACCATATATTTT.

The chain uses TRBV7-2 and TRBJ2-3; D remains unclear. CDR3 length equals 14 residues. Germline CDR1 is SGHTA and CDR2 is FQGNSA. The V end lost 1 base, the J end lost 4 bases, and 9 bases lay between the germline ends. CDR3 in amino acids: CASSLGVYSDTQYF. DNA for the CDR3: TGTGCCAGCAGCTTAGGTGTGTATTCAGATACGCAGTATTTT.

The CDR3 protein is CASTYTEQGEREKLFF. CDR3 DNA: TGTGCCAGTACTTATACGGAACAGGGGGAGAGGGAAAAACTGTTTTTT. This chain uses TRBV19 with TRBJ1-4; 8 bases are a match to TRBD1. The germline V gene has CDR1 LNHDA and CDR2 SQIVND (reference sequence). Losses at the gene ends were 7 bases for V and 8 bases for J; bases not matched to a gene: 15. This CDR3 region has 16 residues.

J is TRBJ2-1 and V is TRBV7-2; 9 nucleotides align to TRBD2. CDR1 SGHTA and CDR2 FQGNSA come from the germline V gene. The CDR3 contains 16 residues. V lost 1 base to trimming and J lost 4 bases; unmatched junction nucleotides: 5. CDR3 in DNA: TGTGCCAGCAGCTTAGATAGCGGGGGCACATACAATGAGCAGTTCTTC. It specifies CASSLDSGGTYNEQFF.

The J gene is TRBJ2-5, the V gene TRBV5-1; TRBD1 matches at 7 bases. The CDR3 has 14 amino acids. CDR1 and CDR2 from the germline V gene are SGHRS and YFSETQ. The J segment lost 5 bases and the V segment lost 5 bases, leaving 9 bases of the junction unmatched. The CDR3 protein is CASRQGVAGETQYF. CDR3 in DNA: TGCGCCAGCAGGCAGGGGGTTGCCGGGGAGACCCAGTACTTC.

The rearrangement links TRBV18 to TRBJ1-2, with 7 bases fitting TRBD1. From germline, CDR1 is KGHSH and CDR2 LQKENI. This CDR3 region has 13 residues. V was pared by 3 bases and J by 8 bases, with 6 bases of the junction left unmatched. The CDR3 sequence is CASSPGQGGGYTF. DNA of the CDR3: TGTGCCAGCTCACCTGGGCAGGGGGGCGGCTACACCTTC.

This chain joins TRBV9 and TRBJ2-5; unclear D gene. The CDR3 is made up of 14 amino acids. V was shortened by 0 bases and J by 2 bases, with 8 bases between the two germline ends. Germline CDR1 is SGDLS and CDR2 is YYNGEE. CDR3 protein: CASSVASRQETQYF. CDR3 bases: TGTGCCAGCAGCGTAGCATCCAGGCAAGAGACCCAGTACTTC.

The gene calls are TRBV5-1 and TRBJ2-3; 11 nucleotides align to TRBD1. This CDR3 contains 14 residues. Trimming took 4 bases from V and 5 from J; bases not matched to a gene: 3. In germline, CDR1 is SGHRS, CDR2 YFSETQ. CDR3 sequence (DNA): TGCGCCAGCAGCCTGGGACAGGGGGGAGATACGCAGTATTTT. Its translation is CASSLGQGGDTQYF.

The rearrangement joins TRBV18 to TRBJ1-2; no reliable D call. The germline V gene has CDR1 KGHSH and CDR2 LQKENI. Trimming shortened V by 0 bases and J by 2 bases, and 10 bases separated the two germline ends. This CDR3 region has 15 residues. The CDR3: CASSPPQVLNYGYTF. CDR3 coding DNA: TGTGCCAGCTCACCACCGCAGGTACTCAACTATGGCTACACCTTC.